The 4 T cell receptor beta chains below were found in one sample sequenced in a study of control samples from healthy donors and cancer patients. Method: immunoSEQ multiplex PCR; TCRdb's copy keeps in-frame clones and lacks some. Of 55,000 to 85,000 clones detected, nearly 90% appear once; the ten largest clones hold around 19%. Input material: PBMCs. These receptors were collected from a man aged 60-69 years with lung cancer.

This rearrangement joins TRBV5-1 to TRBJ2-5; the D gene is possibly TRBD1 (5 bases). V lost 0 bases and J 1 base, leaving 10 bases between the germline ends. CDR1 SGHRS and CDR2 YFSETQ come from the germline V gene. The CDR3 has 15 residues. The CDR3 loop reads CASSLAGRSQETQYF. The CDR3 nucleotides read TGCGCCAGCAGCTTGGCAGGGCGGTCCCAAGAGACCCAGTACTTC. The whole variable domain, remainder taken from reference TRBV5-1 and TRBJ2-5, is KAGVTQTPRYLIKTRGQQVTLSCSPISGHRSVSWYQQTPGQGLQFLFEYFSETQRNKGNFPGRFSGRQFSNSRSEMNVSTLELGDSALYLCASSLAGRSQETQYFGPGTRLLVL.

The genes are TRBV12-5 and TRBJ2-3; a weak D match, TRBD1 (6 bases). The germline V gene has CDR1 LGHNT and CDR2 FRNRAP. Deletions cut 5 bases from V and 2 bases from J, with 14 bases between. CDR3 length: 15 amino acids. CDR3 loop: CASGPGQLVTDTQYF. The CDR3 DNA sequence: TGTGCTAGTGGTCCCGGACAGCTTGTCACAGATACGCAGTATTTT. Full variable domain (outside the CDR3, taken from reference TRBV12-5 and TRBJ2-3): DARVTQTPRHKVTEMGQEVTMRCQPILGHNTVFWYRQTMMQGLELLAYFRNRAPLDDSGMPKDRFSAEMPDATLATLKIQPSEPRDSAVYFCASGPGQLVTDTQYFGPGTRLTVL.

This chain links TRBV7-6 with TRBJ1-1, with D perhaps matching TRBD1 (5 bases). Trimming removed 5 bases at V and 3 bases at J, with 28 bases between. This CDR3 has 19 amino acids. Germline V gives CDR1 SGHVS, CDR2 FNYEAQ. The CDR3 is CASSPLRLGESATYTEAFF. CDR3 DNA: TGTGCCAGCAGCCCTCTTAGGCTGGGGGAGTCGGCAACGTACACTGAAGCTTTCTTT.

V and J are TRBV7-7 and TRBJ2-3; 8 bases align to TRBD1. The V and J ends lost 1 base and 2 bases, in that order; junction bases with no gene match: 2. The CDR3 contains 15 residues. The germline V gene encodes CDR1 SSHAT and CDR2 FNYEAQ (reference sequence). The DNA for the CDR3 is TGTGCCAGCAGCTTAGGGACAGGGTTCACAGATACGCAGTATTTT. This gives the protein CASSLGTGFTDTQYF. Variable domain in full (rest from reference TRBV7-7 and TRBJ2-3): GAGVSQSPRYKVTKRGQDVTLRCDPISSHATLYWYQQALGQGPEFLTYFNYEAQPDKSGLPSDRFSAERPEGSISTLTIQRTEQRDSAMYRCASSLGTGFTDTQYFGPGTRLTVL.